This T cell receptor (beta chain) was identified during a study of vaccination and CD4 T cells after COVID-19. With regard to this clonotype: Its antigen is still unknown.

Sequenced with the Oncomine TCR Beta short-read assay was DNA taken from cultured CD4+ T cells. From cultured CD4+ T cells, genomic DNA was extracted. One entry per CDR3 protein, called by TCRdb with MiXCR from the PCR reads. The table shows about 14,000 distinct CDR3 sequences, with approximately 30% occurring only once. Regarding treatment: approximately nine-day PBMC culture with coronavirus spike peptide pools or control peptides (ViraFEST assay). TCRs were sequenced by ViraFEST after antigen-specific T cells had been expanded with peptide pools. Germline V lookup: CDR1 MNHEY, CDR2 SMNVEV (reference sequence). V was pared by 4 bases and J by 3 bases, with 19 bases between. The CDR3 is 16 amino acids.

The sequences come from CD4+ T cells from blood, cultured in vitro, collected after SARS-CoV-2 vaccination. This receptor was taken from a human donor who had recovered from COVID-19. The rearrangement links TRBV27 to TRBJ2-7; the D gene is possibly TRBD1 (5 bases). CDR3 DNA sequence: TGTGCCAGCAGTTGGCGGAACCCGACAGCCAACTACGAGCAGTACTTC. Translated: CASSWRNPTANYEQYF.